The entry that follows covers one T cell receptor beta chain sequence. The CDR3 has 15 amino acids. CDR1 and CDR2 from the germline V gene are MNHEY and SVGAGI. With 6 bases clipped from V and 3 bases from J, the junction kept 7 bases outside the gene matches. Sequencing was performed with immunoSEQ multiplex PCR; in TCRdb, only in-frame clones are kept and a portion is missing. The table records roughly 40,000 clones, roughly 93% of them present only once. The data are from a study of T cell changes during pregnancy in multiple sclerosis. The V and J genes are TRBV6-5 and TRBJ2-7, with 11 nucleotides matching TRBD2. The starting material was CD4+ T cells from peripheral blood mononuclear cells, obtained before pregnancy. The source of this sequence is a female donor with multiple sclerosis, enrolled in a pregnancy study. This CDR3 reads CASSASGRPGYEQYF. The CDR3 DNA reads as TGTGCCAGCAGCGCTAGCGGGAGGCCCGGCTACGAGCAGTACTTC.